The 25 T cell receptor beta chains presented below share a single source sample, sequenced in a study of blood T cell repertoires in COVID-19. Generated by immunoSEQ multiplex PCR, the TCRdb table keeps only in-frame clones and is missing some. Here the sample spans some 110,000 clones, under 85% being singletons. Source material: peripheral blood. These receptors were collected from a woman aged 55-75 years with acute or convalescent COVID-19.

V gene TRBV11-2 combines with J gene TRBJ1-1; TRBD1 agrees at 9 bases. This CDR3 comprises 16 residues. Trimming at V came to 4 bases and at J to 4 bases, leaving 10 bases not matched to a gene. Germline CDR1 and CDR2: SGHAT and FQNNGV. CDR3 in DNA: TGTGCCAGCAGCTCAGACAGGGGGAGTCCTAGCACTGAAGCTTTCTTT. Translating gives CASSSDRGSPSTEAFF.

J is TRBJ2-2 and V is TRBV9, with 8 bases aligning to TRBD1. The CDR3 covers 16 residues. With 1 base clipped from V and 4 bases from J, the junction kept 6 bases outside the gene matches. Germline CDR1 and CDR2: SGDLS and YYNGEE. CDR3: CASSVQGAQGTGELFF. Written as DNA, the CDR3 is TGTGCCAGCAGCGTACAGGGGGCTCAGGGCACCGGGGAGCTGTTTTTT.

The chain carries TRBV29-1 and TRBJ1-5, with D possibly matching TRBD1 (6 bases). Germline assignment: CDR1 SQVTM and CDR2 ANQGSEA. V was cut by 7 bases and J by 6 bases, with 16 bases left in between. The CDR3 is 13 amino acids. The CDR3 sequence is CSAQSGGGQPQHF. The CDR3 DNA reads TGCAGCGCTCAAAGCGGGGGCGGTCAGCCCCAGCATTTT.

The chain recombines TRBV11-1 with TRBJ1-4; possibly TRBD1 for D (6 bases). Germline V gene sequence: CDR1 SGHAT, CDR2 FQDESV (reference sequence). The CDR3 covers 15 residues. V was shortened by 5 bases and J by 4 bases, with 14 bases between the two germline ends. CDR3 bases: TGTGCCAGCAGCCCCGCGGGGGCGTATAATGAAAAACTGTTTTTT. This codes for CASSPAGAYNEKLFF.

The V and J genes are TRBV11-2 and TRBJ2-7; possibly TRBD1 for D (5 bases). Germline V CDR1 and CDR2: SGHAT, FQNNGV. This CDR3 has 12 amino acids. V lost 8 bases and J lost 6, with 14 bases in between. CDR3 protein: CASGAWVGEQYF. As DNA, the CDR3 is TGTGCCAGCGGGGCGTGGGTTGGCGAGCAGTACTTC. The whole variable domain, filled in from reference TRBV11-2 and TRBJ2-7, reads EAGVAQSPRYKIIEKRQSVAFWCNPISGHATLYWYQQILGQGPKLLIQFQNNGVVDDSQLPKDRFSAERLKGVDSTLKIQPAKLEDSAVYLCASGAWVGEQYFGPGTRLTVT.

The genes are TRBV5-1 and TRBJ2-3, with 7 bases lining up with TRBD1. Germline lookup yields CDR1 SGHRS and CDR2 YFSETQ. Trimming cost V 3 bases and J 4 bases; bases outside gene matches: 5. The CDR3 contains 14 residues. CDR3 bases: TGCGCCAGCAGCTCCACAGGGGTGGCAGATACGCAGTATTTT. Protein product: CASSSTGVADTQYF.

The chain combines TRBV27 with TRBJ1-5; no clear D gene. The CDR3 is 14 amino acids. Trimming removed 4 bases at V and 2 bases at J, with 9 bases between. Germline CDR1 reads MNHEY; CDR2 reads SMNVEV (reference sequence). CDR3 DNA: TGTGCCAGCAGTTCCTCAGTTCGCAATCAGCCCCAGCATTTT. This translates into CASSSSVRNQPQHF.

This clone was detected many times. V and J are TRBV7-3 and TRBJ2-5; 8 bases are a match to TRBD2. The V and J ends lost 1 base and 8 bases, in that order; junction bases with no gene match: 15. Germline V gene data show CDR1 as SGHTA and CDR2 as FQGTGA. The CDR3 contains 17 residues. The CDR3 spells CASSLMPLAGGSGTQYF. CDR3 nucleotides: TGTGCCAGCAGCTTAATGCCCCTGGCGGGAGGCTCTGGCACCCAGTACTTC.

CDR3 loop: CATSRGLRSQRDTQYF. CDR3 bases: TGTGCCACCAGCAGAGGGTTGCGGTCCCAGCGGGATACGCAGTATTTT. The chain recombines TRBV15 with TRBJ2-3; D may be TRBD2 (5 bases). V dropped 1 base and J dropped 6 bases, with 17 bases sitting between them. Germline CDR1 and CDR2: LNHNV and YYDKDF (reference sequence). This CDR3 is built from 16 residues.

The chain couples TRBV28 to TRBJ2-1; D not certain. CDR3 size: 12 residues. V was clipped by 2 bases and J by 4 bases, with 3 bases between them. CDR1 and CDR2 from the germline V gene are MDHEN and SYDVKM. The DNA of the CDR3 is TGTGCCAGCAGTTTACCGTACAATGAGCAGTTCTTC. This translates into CASSLPYNEQFF.

The rearrangement uses TRBV15 and TRBJ2-3, with TRBD2 matching over 11 bases. CDR1 is LNHNV, CDR2 YYDKDF, per germline (reference sequence). The CDR3 contains 20 residues. Losses at the gene ends were 3 bases for V and 1 base for J; bases not matched to a gene: 15. CDR3 residues: CATSRRLAGFFSSGTDTQYF. The CDR3 nucleotides read TGTGCCACCAGCAGGAGACTAGCGGGGTTTTTTTCTTCTGGCACAGATACGCAGTATTTT.

This clone was seen more than once but under ten times. V is TRBV19 and J is TRBJ2-1, with D tentatively TRBD2 (5 bases). Trimming shortened V by 5 bases and J by 9 bases, and 14 bases separated the two germline ends. The CDR3 runs 13 residues. Looked up from germline, CDR1 is LNHDA and CDR2 is SQIVND (reference sequence). The CDR3 DNA is TGTGCCAGTAGTCTCCAGAGGGCGGGTGAGCAGTTCTTC. This encodes CASSLQRAGEQFF.

This clone was observed a handful of times. V gene TRBV5-1 combines with J gene TRBJ2-5; TRBD2 agrees at 10 bases. The CDR3 runs 16 residues. Per germline, CDR1 SGHRS and CDR2 YFSETQ. J was trimmed by 2 bases and V by 3 bases; bases with no gene match: 7. The CDR3 sequence is CASSSAPAGGQETQYF. The CDR3 bases are TGCGCCAGCAGCTCGGCGCCAGCGGGGGGGCAAGAGACCCAGTACTTC.

The CDR3 coding sequence is TGTGCCAGCAGCTTAGGCCCCGGAGGCTCTGGAAACACCATATATTTT. Protein sequence: CASSLGPGGSGNTIYF. The chain couples TRBV13 to TRBJ1-3; D not certain. Trimming removed 0 bases at V and 0 bases at J, with 9 bases between. CDR3 length equals 16 residues. Per germline, CDR1 PRHDT and CDR2 FYEKMQ (reference sequence).

Concerning this clone: An end of the junction does not agree with germline; a read error may underlie this. The CDR3 DNA reads TGCGCCAGCACCTTGGAAGCAGGGGCGCGTGGCACCGGGGAGCTGTTTTTT. It encodes CASTLEAGARGTGELFF. J is TRBJ2-2 and V is TRBV5-1, with D perhaps matching TRBD1 (6 bases). The V gene's germline CDR1 is SGHRS and CDR2 YFSETQ. The CDR3 sequence is 17 residues long.

V and J are TRBV29-1 and TRBJ2-1, with TRBD2 matching over 7 bases. The CDR3 loop spans 13 amino acids. Germline assignment: CDR1 SQVTM and CDR2 ANQGSEA. J gave up 3 bases and V 5 bases, and 4 bases lay outside the gene matches. This CDR3 reads CSVTQRGYNEQFF. The CDR3 DNA sequence: TGCAGCGTTACCCAGCGGGGCTACAATGAGCAGTTCTTC.

The CDR3 loop is CASSETGFYGYTF. The CDR3 nucleotides are TGTGCCAGCAGTGAAACAGGGTTCTATGGCTACACCTTC. The chain couples TRBV25-1 to TRBJ1-2; D perhaps matches TRBD1 (6 bases). CDR1 and CDR2 from the germline V gene are MGHDK and SYGVNS. The CDR3 is 13 residues long. The V gene lost 2 bases and the J gene lost 4 bases, with 8 bases spanning the gap.

The chain links TRBV5-1 to TRBJ2-1, with D hard to call. V lost 1 base, J lost 0 bases, and 5 bases lay in between. Germline V gene sequence: CDR1 SGHRS, CDR2 YFSETQ. This CDR3 comprises 14 residues. Here the CDR3 DNA reads TGCGCCAGCAGCTTGACACCCTCCTACAATGAGCAGTTCTTC. It specifies CASSLTPSYNEQFF.

V usage is TRBV11-2 and J usage is TRBJ1-5; D unresolved. Per germline, CDR1 SGHAT and CDR2 FQNNGV. The CDR3 has 13 amino acids. Trimming pared 0 bases from V and 3 bases from J, leaving 3 bases between. The CDR3 DNA reads TGTGCCAGCAGCTTAGACCTCAATCAGCCCCAGCATTTT. Residues: CASSLDLNQPQHF.

This chain's CDR3 is CASSPQVAGELFF. The CDR3 DNA reads as TGTGCCAGCTCACCACAAGTAGCCGGGGAGCTGTTTTTT. The chain joins TRBV18 to TRBJ2-2; D uncertain. This CDR3 has 13 residues. V was pared by 1 base and J by 6 bases, with 6 bases between. Germline CDR1 and CDR2: KGHSH and LQKENI.

This clone was counted ten times or more. V is TRBV18 and J is TRBJ1-2; D is uncertain. Trimming pared 8 bases from V and 0 bases from J, leaving 19 bases between. The CDR3 is 16 residues long. Germline values: CDR1 KGHSH, CDR2 LQKENI. The DNA for the CDR3 is TGTGCCAGCCGATTAGGATCTGGCGGGACTAACTATGGCTACACCTTC. It is translated as CASRLGSGGTNYGYTF. Supplemented by reference TRBV18 and TRBJ1-2, the full variable domain reads NAGVMQNPRHLVRRRGQEARLRCSPMKGHSHVYWYRQLPEEGLKFMVYLQKENIIDESGMPKERFSAEFPKEGPSILRIQQVVRGDSAAYFCASRLGSGGTNYGYTFGSGTRLTVV.

The V call is TRBV2, the J call TRBJ2-7, with 11 bases aligning to TRBD1. Looked up from germline, CDR1 is SNHLY and CDR2 is FYNNEI. With V trimmed by 7 bases and J by 3 bases, 5 bases remained unmatched. CDR3 length equals 14 residues. The CDR3 sequence: CASNTGTGGYEQYF. Written as DNA, the CDR3 is TGTGCCAGCAACACCGGGACAGGGGGCTACGAGCAGTACTTC.

This chain uses TRBV6-5 with TRBJ2-7; 9 bases fit TRBD2. The CDR3 sequence is 14 residues long. With 7 bases clipped from V and 2 bases from J, the junction kept 6 bases outside the gene matches. Germline values: CDR1 MNHEY, CDR2 SVGAGI. CDR3 bases: TGTGCCAGCACCGAGCGGGAGGTCCCCTACGAGCAGTACTTC. It specifies CASTEREVPYEQYF.

The rearrangement links TRBV21-1 to TRBJ2-7; the table's D gene call, TRBD1, was not cross checked with the DNA. TRBV21-1 counts as a pseudogene. The CDR3 totals 15 residues. CDR3 region: CASSNDRTGDGEQYF. The CDR3 DNA sequence: TGTGCCAGCAGCAACGATAGGACAGGGGACGGCGAGCAGTACTTC.

This sequence joins TRBV6-4 and TRBJ1-1, with a weak D call TRBD1 (6 bases). This CDR3 has 18 residues. The V end lost 5 bases, the J end lost 0 bases, and 22 bases lay between the germline ends. From germline, CDR1 is MRHNA and CDR2 SNTAGT. The CDR3 region is CASSKEGVGQPLNTEAFF. CDR3 bases: TGTGCCAGCAGTAAAGAGGGTGTTGGACAGCCCTTGAACACTGAAGCTTTCTTT.